This paragraph reports one T cell receptor (beta chain). The record originates from a study of T cell responses to AZD1222 COVID-19 vaccine. Trimming left V 1 base short and J 10 bases short, with 21 bases between. Germline loops: CDR1 SGHKS, CDR2 YYEKEE (reference sequence). The CDR3 is 17 amino acids. Profiled with immunoSEQ multiplex PCR; TCRdb holds only in-frame clones, not every one. Here the sample spans 130,000 or so clones, more than 75% being singletons. The source of this sequence is an adult in good health. V is TRBV5-5 and J is TRBJ1-6, with a tentative D call TRBD1 (5 bases). The material sequenced was peripheral blood, taken on day 0 of AZD1222 vaccination. CDR3 residues: CASSLTFPGGLRSPLHF. In nucleotides, the CDR3 is TGTGCCAGCAGCTTGACCTTTCCTGGGGGTTTAAGGTCACCCCTCCACTTT.